The 28 T cell receptor beta chains presented below share a single source sample, sequenced in a study of blood T cells in healthy people across ages. For the second PCR, which ran for about 6 to 11 cycles, a sample-barcoded 5' primer and a J-beta primer mix were used. Via MiXCR, TCRdb re-called the 5' RACE reads, giving one row per CDR3 protein. This sample yields hundreds of thousands of distinct CDR3 sequences, of which roughly 29% are seen a single time; over 25% belongs to the top ten. The sequenced material came from blood. Receptor source: a woman in her sixties or seventies in good health.

This clonotype has a handful of counts. This chain links TRBV28 with TRBJ1-1; no reliable D call. The CDR3 sequence is 14 residues long. Trimming removed 6 bases from V and 10 bases from J, with 21 bases in between. Germline V gene lookup returns CDR1 MDHEN and CDR2 SYDVKM. The CDR3, as DNA: TGTGCCAGCAGCTCGCACACCACCGGCACTAGAGCTTTCTTT. Protein sequence: CASSSHTTGTRAFF.

The chain uses TRBV5-1 and TRBJ2-3; D unresolved. Germline loops: CDR1 SGHRS, CDR2 YFSETQ. The CDR3 contains 15 residues. Between the trimmed V and J ends, which lost 4 bases and 4 bases, there was a span of 16 bases. The CDR3 bases are TGCGCCAGCAGCCCCGGCCTTGGTTCGTCAGATACGCAGTATTTT. Translating it yields CASSPGLGSSDTQYF.

The rearrangement uses TRBV29-1 and TRBJ2-5; 9 bases fit TRBD2. The V gene end was trimmed by 5 bases and the J gene end by 5 bases; junction bases not matched to a gene: 3. This CDR3 is built from 12 residues. Germline CDR1 is SQVTM and CDR2 is ANQGSEA. The CDR3 DNA follows: TGCAGCGTTTTTAGCGGGAGTGAGACCCAGTACTTC. It codes for CSVFSGSETQYF.

This clonotype was counted between two and nine times. The V and J genes are TRBV7-2 and TRBJ2-3; 7 bases align to TRBD1. The J segment lost 3 bases and the V segment lost 5 bases, leaving 2 bases of the junction unmatched. The germline CDR1 and CDR2 sequences are SGHTA and FQGNSA. The CDR3 is made up of 13 amino acids. The CDR3 sequence is CASSQQGTDTQYF. CDR3 coding DNA: TGTGCCAGCAGCCAACAGGGGACAGATACGCAGTATTTT. The entire variable domain, with the rest obtained from reference TRBV7-2 and TRBJ2-3, is as follows: GAGVSQSPSNKVTEKGKDVELRCDPISGHTALYWYRQSLGQGLEFLIYFQGNSAPDKSGLPSDRFSAERTGGSVSTLTIQRTQQEDSAVYLCASSQQGTDTQYFGPGTRLTVL.

A few counts support this clonotype. The gene calls are TRBV7-3 and TRBJ2-3; D is ambiguous. The V gene's germline CDR1 is SGHTA and CDR2 FQGTGA. Deletions cut 2 bases from V and 1 base from J, with 7 bases between. CDR3 length: 14 residues. This CDR3 is CASSLHIGTDTQYF. The CDR3 DNA follows: TGTGCCAGCAGCTTACACATAGGCACAGATACGCAGTATTTT.

This clonotype was observed a few times. The rearrangement links TRBV20-1 to TRBJ2-7; a possible D gene is TRBD1 (7 bases). This CDR3 contains 14 residues. The V and J ends lost 3 bases and 2 bases respectively, with 14 bases between them. In germline, CDR1 is DFQATT, CDR2 SNEGSKA (reference sequence). The DNA for the CDR3 is TGCAGTGCTAGTCGCAGGGGGGTACCCTACGAGCAGTACTTC. It yields the protein CSASRRGVPYEQYF.

The V and J genes are TRBV14 and TRBJ2-1; TRBD1 matches at 10 bases. V shed 4 bases and J 5 bases; nucleotides not matched to a gene: 5. Germline CDR1 is SGHDN and CDR2 is FVKESK. The CDR3 extends over 15 amino acids. The CDR3 sequence: CASSPLDRGDNEQFF. The CDR3 region has the DNA TGTGCCAGCAGCCCGCTGGACAGGGGGGACAATGAGCAGTTCTTC.

The chain is built from TRBV20-1 and TRBJ2-1; the D is unclear. CDR3 length: 14 amino acids. Trimming took off 3 bases at V and 0 bases at J, with 9 bases between the two ends. CDR1 and CDR2 (germline): DFQATT, SNEGSKA (reference sequence). CDR3 sequence reads: CSARTASSYNEQFF. The CDR3 nucleotides read TGCAGTGCTAGGACGGCGAGCTCCTACAATGAGCAGTTCTTC.

The chain couples TRBV12-3 or TRBV12-4 to TRBJ1-1, with unresolved D. This CDR3 is 15 amino acids long. Trimming took off 5 bases at V and 1 base at J, with 14 bases between the two ends. The CDR3 sequence is CASSASTYQNTEAFF. The CDR3 nucleotides read TGTGCCAGCAGTGCCTCCACTTATCAGAACACTGAAGCTTTCTTT.

As DNA, the CDR3 is TGTGCCAGCAGCACCGGGACTAGTAAGAAGACCCAGTACTTC. Its translation is CASSTGTSKKTQYF. The chain has TRBV25-1 and TRBJ2-5; 8 positions agree with TRBD2. Germline trimming cut 6 bases from V and 6 bases from J; bases unmatched to any gene: 9. Germline CDR1 reads MGHDK; CDR2 reads SYGVNS. The CDR3 extends over 14 amino acids.

The J gene is TRBJ2-7, the V gene TRBV18; 8 bases are shared with TRBD1. This CDR3 contains 15 residues. V shed 5 bases and J 5 bases; nucleotides not matched to a gene: 11. Germline lookup yields CDR1 KGHSH and CDR2 LQKENI. The CDR3 loop reads CASSTSRTGRNEQYF. For the CDR3, the DNA is TGTGCCAGCTCAACTAGTAGGACAGGGAGAAACGAGCAGTACTTC.

In DNA, the CDR3 is TGTGCCGGCAGCAAAGCGCCTCGGGAGTTTTACAATGAGCAGTTCTTC. It translates to CAGSKAPREFYNEQFF. The rearrangement uses TRBV21-1 and TRBJ2-1; TRBD2 was called by the table and not checked on the DNA. TRBV21-1 is noted as a pseudogene. The CDR3 spans 16 residues.

This clonotype came up a few times. The chain uses TRBV20-1 and TRBJ2-7; the D is unclear. Germline lookup yields CDR1 DFQATT and CDR2 SNEGSKA (reference sequence). CDR3 length: 14 residues. V lost 3 bases and J lost 2, with 14 bases in between. The CDR3 sequence is CSAREPLRTYEQYF. The CDR3 bases are TGCAGTGCTAGGGAACCCTTAAGGACCTACGAGCAGTACTTC.

This chain uses TRBV7-9 with TRBJ2-5; 9 positions match TRBD1. This CDR3 has 17 amino acids. Trimming cost V 4 bases and J 5 bases; bases outside gene matches: 14. CDR1 SEHNR and CDR2 FQNEAQ come from the germline V gene (reference sequence). CDR3 protein: CASSSTNTGGNSETQYF. CDR3 nucleotides: TGTGCCAGCAGCTCCACCAATACAGGGGGCAATAGCGAGACCCAGTACTTC.

This clonotype was detected a few times. Compared with germline, one end of the junction differs, possibly owing to a read error. J is TRBJ2-5 and V is TRBV7-8, with D tentatively TRBD2 (5 bases). The CDR3 is 11 residues long. Germline-derived CDR1 and CDR2 are SGHVS and FQNEAQ. The CDR3 DNA is TGTGCCTGCAGCCGGAGGGAGACCCAGTACTTC. As protein: CACSRRETQYF.

The chain recombines TRBV9 with TRBJ2-7; a weak D match, TRBD2 (6 bases). The V gene's germline CDR1 is SGDLS and CDR2 YYNGEE. Trimming took 0 bases from V and 10 from J, leaving 11 bases between them. CDR3 length: 12 residues. The CDR3 protein is CASSVGGEAQYF. For the CDR3, the DNA is TGTGCCAGCAGCGTAGGAGGGGAGGCCCAGTACTTC.

This clonotype was counted at least ten times. The gene calls are TRBV5-6 and TRBJ1-1; D might be TRBD1 (6 bases). Trimming removed 4 bases from V and 5 bases from J, with 15 bases in between. Germline V gene data show CDR1 as SGHDT and CDR2 as YYEEEE. There are 14 residues in the CDR3. The CDR3 DNA follows: TGTGCCAGCAGCGGCCAGGGGTCGAAGACTGAAGCTTTCTTT. Its protein product is CASSGQGSKTEAFF.

This chain links TRBV12-3 or TRBV12-4 with TRBJ1-1, with unresolved D. The CDR3 covers 12 residues. Trimming removed 6 bases at V and 3 bases at J, with 8 bases between. For the CDR3, the DNA is TGTGCCAGCAGGTCCCGGGACACTGAAGCTTTCTTT. Translated: CASRSRDTEAFF.

The CDR3 coding sequence is TGTGCCAGCAGCGAACAGGGGCAGGGCTACACCTTC. Encoded protein: CASSEQGQGYTF. The gene calls are TRBV9 and TRBJ1-2; 7 nucleotides align to TRBD1. The V segment lost 3 bases and the J segment 8 bases; nucleotides outside the gene matches: 4. Germline V gene lookup returns CDR1 SGDLS and CDR2 YYNGEE. The CDR3 covers 12 residues.

This clonotype has more than one count but fewer than ten. The chain links TRBV29-1 to TRBJ2-4, with 14 bases matching TRBD2. V dropped 8 bases and J dropped 2; count of bases not matched to a gene: 8. The germline V gene encodes CDR1 SQVTM and CDR2 ANQGSEA. CDR3 size: 16 residues. This CDR3 is CSCWTSGRSSKNIQYF. In DNA, the CDR3 is TGCAGCTGCTGGACTAGCGGGAGGTCGTCCAAAAACATTCAGTACTTC.

The sample holds a few counts of this clonotype. The rearrangement links TRBV25-1 to TRBJ1-2; D perhaps matches TRBD1 (5 bases). The germline V and J ends were trimmed by 7 bases and 8 bases, with 17 bases remaining between them. The CDR3 spans 13 residues. Germline CDR1 MGHDK, CDR2 SYGVNS. The CDR3 protein is CASTGTADRGYTF. The CDR3, as DNA: TGTGCCAGCACGGGGACTGCCGACAGAGGCTACACCTTC.

This clonotype has more than one count but fewer than ten. The gene calls are TRBV28 and TRBJ2-3; perhaps TRBD2 as D (6 bases). Looked up from germline, CDR1 is MDHEN and CDR2 is SYDVKM. The V and J ends lost 0 bases and 0 bases respectively, with 7 bases between them. The CDR3 consists of 15 residues. This chain's CDR3 is CASSLWAGSTDTQYF. For the CDR3, the DNA is TGTGCCAGCAGTTTATGGGCGGGGAGCACAGATACGCAGTATTTT. Together with reference TRBV28 and TRBJ2-3, the CDR3 gives the full variable domain: DVKVTQSSRYLVKRTGEKVFLECVQDMDHENMFWYRQDPGLGLRLIYFSYDVKMKEKGDIPEGYSVSREKKERFSLILESASTNQTSMYLCASSLWAGSTDTQYFGPGTRLTVL.

The V gene is TRBV27, the J gene TRBJ2-7, with D perhaps matching TRBD1 (5 bases). Trimming pared 1 base from V and 7 bases from J, leaving 17 bases between. CDR1 MNHEY and CDR2 SMNVEV come from the germline V gene (reference sequence). CDR3 size: 15 residues. In DNA form, the CDR3 reads TGTGCCAGCAGTTTATGGGCGGACAAACGTGGGGAGCAGTACTTC. Protein product: CASSLWADKRGEQYF.

This clonotype has more than one count but fewer than ten. The chain's CDR3 is CASRSSGTDEQYF. The CDR3 region has the DNA TGCGCCAGCCGTTCTAGCGGGACAGACGAGCAGTACTTC. The chain joins TRBV5-1 to TRBJ2-5; 9 bases are a match to TRBD2. The end of the DNA fits TRBJ2-7 better, so the J call may be wrong. Germline assignment: CDR1 SGHRS and CDR2 YFSETQ. The CDR3 is 13 amino acids.

This clonotype was counted ten times or more. CDR3 nucleotides: TGTGCCAGCAGTGGGGAAGCGGGAGGGCCCAATGAGCAGTTCTTC. This codes for CASSGEAGGPNEQFF. The rearrangement links TRBV2 to TRBJ2-5; TRBD2 matches at 10 bases. The closer fit of TRBJ2-1 to the DNA end suggests the J call may be wrong. CDR1 and CDR2 (germline): SNHLY, FYNNEI. CDR3 size: 15 residues.

The chain links TRBV9 to TRBJ2-1; no clear D. The germline V gene encodes CDR1 SGDLS and CDR2 YYNGEE. The CDR3 is 14 amino acids. The V end lost 4 bases, the J end lost 8 bases, and 16 bases lay between the germline ends. The DNA for the CDR3 is TGTGCCAGCAGCAATCAAGTCACCTTTGATGAGCAGTTCTTC. It specifies CASSNQVTFDEQFF.

This clonotype was picked up a small number of times. CDR3 sequence reads: CSAKGVGANVLTF. As DNA, the CDR3 is TGCAGCGCCAAGGGAGTTGGGGCCAACGTCCTGACTTTC. The V gene is TRBV29-1, the J gene TRBJ2-6; D is perhaps TRBD2 (5 bases). Germline V gene data show CDR1 as SQVTM and CDR2 as ANQGSEA. The CDR3 has 13 amino acids. V lost 7 bases and J 3 bases, leaving 10 bases between the germline ends.

This clonotype has just a few counts. The chain links TRBV15 to TRBJ1-4; no clear D gene. Germline V lookup: CDR1 LNHNV, CDR2 YYDKDF (reference sequence). Trimming cost V 4 bases and J 5 bases, with 8 bases left between them. The CDR3 loop spans 13 amino acids. The chain's CDR3 is CATSTGENEKLFF. CDR3 in DNA: TGTGCCACCAGCACCGGGGAGAATGAAAAACTGTTTTTT. Together with reference TRBV15 and TRBJ1-4, the CDR3 gives the full variable domain: DAMVIQNPRYQVTQFGKPVTLSCSQTLNHNVMYWYQQKSSQAPKLLFHYYDKDFNNEADTPDNFQSRRPNTSFCFLDIRSPGLGDTAMYLCATSTGENEKLFFGSGTQLSVL.